The 7 T cell receptor beta chains below come from one sample, sequenced in a study of early T cells in non-severe SARS-CoV-2 infection. TCRdb re-derived calls from the 5' RACE reads in MiXCR, one entry per CDR3 protein. The table shows about 66,000 distinct CDR3 sequences, with 9.1% occurring only once. The sequencing input was whole blood. These receptors all stem from an adult who was a healthcare worker with PCR-confirmed SARS-CoV-2 infection or an uninfected control (not recorded which).

The chain couples TRBV7-6 to TRBJ2-3; weak D call: TRBD2 (6 bases). V gave up 1 base and J gave up 1 base, with 9 bases separating them. CDR1 SGHVS and CDR2 FNYEAQ come from the germline V gene. The CDR3 spans 15 residues. In DNA form, the CDR3 reads TGTGCCAGCAGCTTAGTAGGAGGGGGCACAGATACGCAGTATTTT. Translation gives CASSLVGGGTDTQYF.

This clonotype has ten or more counts. V and J are TRBV20-1 and TRBJ1-1; 8 nucleotides match TRBD1. The trim removed 6 bases at V and 8 bases at J, leaving 11 bases unmatched. The CDR3 loop spans 13 amino acids. Germline V gene lookup returns CDR1 DFQATT and CDR2 SNEGSKA (reference sequence). The DNA of the CDR3 is TGCAGTGCCCCCCACCTAAACAGGGGGGAAGCTTTCTTT. Its protein is CSAPHLNRGEAFF.

By its share, this clonotype is medium-sized. V is TRBV13 and J is TRBJ2-5, with D tentatively TRBD2 (6 bases). V lost 5 bases and J lost 1, with 14 bases in between. The CDR3 contains 15 residues. Germline CDR1 is PRHDT and CDR2 is FYEKMQ (reference sequence). The CDR3 spells CASSPRRRGQETQYF. The CDR3 coding sequence is TGTGCCAGCAGCCCAAGGCGGCGGGGCCAAGAGACCCAGTACTTC.

This clonotype was picked up a small number of times. The rearrangement uses TRBV18 and TRBJ2-2; 7 bases are shared with TRBD1. V dropped 5 bases and J dropped 2; count of bases not matched to a gene: 2. CDR3 length: 14 residues. In germline, CDR1 is KGHSH, CDR2 LQKENI. In DNA, the CDR3 is TGTGCCAGCTCAGGACAGGTCAACACCGGGGAGCTGTTTTTT. Its translation is CASSGQVNTGELFF.

This clonotype showed up many times. This chain links TRBV12-3 or TRBV12-4 with TRBJ2-2; TRBD2 is a possible D gene (6 bases). The CDR3 sequence is 15 residues long. V shed 5 bases and J shed 1 base, with 11 bases lying between them. The CDR3: CASSPGTLNTGELFF. CDR3 sequence (DNA): TGTGCCAGCAGTCCCGGGACTTTGAACACCGGGGAGCTGTTTTTT.

This clonotype was seen many times. The junction and the germline gene differ at one end; a read error may be behind it. The rearrangement links TRBV20-1 to TRBJ2-3, with TRBD2 identical over 10 bases. The CDR3 covers 15 residues. CDR1 DFQATT and CDR2 SNEGSKA come from the germline V gene (reference sequence). CDR3 loop: CSASESSGSSDTQCF. CDR3 nucleotide sequence: TGCAGTGCTTCCGAATCTAGCGGGAGCTCAGATACGCAGTGTTTT.

In its sample, this clonotype was seen many times. V usage is TRBV5-1 and J usage is TRBJ2-1, with 8 bases fitting TRBD2. V was clipped by 0 bases and J by 9 bases; unmatched bases: 5. The CDR3 spans 14 residues. CDR1 and CDR2 from the germline V gene are SGHRS and YFSETQ. The CDR3 is CASSLDRAGVEQFF. CDR3 nucleotides: TGCGCCAGCAGCTTGGATAGAGCGGGAGTTGAGCAGTTCTTC.